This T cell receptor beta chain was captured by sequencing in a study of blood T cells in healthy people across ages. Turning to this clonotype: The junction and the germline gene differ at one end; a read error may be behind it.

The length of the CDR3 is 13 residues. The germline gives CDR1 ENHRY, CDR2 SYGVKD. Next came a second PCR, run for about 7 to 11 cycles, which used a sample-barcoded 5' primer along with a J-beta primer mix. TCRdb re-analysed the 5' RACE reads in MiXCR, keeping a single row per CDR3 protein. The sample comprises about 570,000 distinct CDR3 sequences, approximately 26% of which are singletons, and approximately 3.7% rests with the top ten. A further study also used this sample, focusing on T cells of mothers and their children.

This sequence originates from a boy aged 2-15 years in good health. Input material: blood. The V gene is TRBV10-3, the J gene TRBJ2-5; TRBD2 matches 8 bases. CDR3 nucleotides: TGTGCCTCCAGGCGGGAGGATCAAGACACCCAGTACTTC. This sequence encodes CASRREDQDTQYF.